This T cell receptor (beta chain) was retrieved from a study of beta chain features in type 1 diabetes. The wider study: Across all samples, about 100 million sorted cells were examined.

This clone was seen more than once but under ten times. Its antigen is not identified. The ends lost 8 bases at V and 5 bases at J; junction bases unmatched: 5. In germline, CDR1 is MGHDK, CDR2 SYGVNS. The CDR3 contains 14 residues. Reverse transcription of all isolated RNA meant that expressed TCRB transcripts were sequenced. Using immunoSEQ multiplex PCR, the repertoire was profiled, and TCRdb retains in-frame clones only, with some absent. Among about 340,000 clones, 13% were seen once, and the ten largest hold about 0.016%. Each of the CD4+ naive, central memory, regulatory and stem cell-like memory populations was sorted via CD45RO/CCR7/CD25/CD127/CD95/CD27. General study points: The naive, central memory and Treg TCRB repertoires of patients appeared to be more similar to one another than those of healthy donors. Shorter TCRB CDR3s, moderately but significantly so, were found in Type 1 diabetes patients in all four CD4+ subsets. VDJ junctions from type 1 diabetes patients carried fewer insertions and larger deletions.

The sequenced sample was naive CD4+ T cells from blood. The chain is built from TRBV25-1 and TRBJ2-1; 11 nucleotides line up with TRBD2. The source of this sequence is a woman aged 18-29 years with type 1 diabetes. CDR3 amino acids: CASRLAGGNNEQFF. Written as DNA, the CDR3 is TGTGCCAGCCGGCTAGCGGGAGGCAACAATGAGCAGTTCTTC.